This T cell receptor (beta chain) was documented in a study of blood T cell repertoires in COVID-19 (dated by TCRdb to the early 2020s). About the investigation overall: Samples covering the acute and convalescent phases of COVID-19 were provided by collaborators in the United States, Italy and Spain. Where available, HLA class I and class II types were obtained from metadata supplied by the sample provider rather than from assay-based typing. Subjects who had been exposed to COVID-19, were actively infected with it, or had recovered from it provided the deeply sampled blood TCRbeta repertoires that made up the dataset. Sample metadata almost always included a de-identified subject ID, COVID-19 status, age in years and sex. The repertoires were released in a freely available public database meant as a resource for research on the immune response to SARS-CoV-2. The material from the prospective study consisted of cDNA or gDNA derived from T cells, B-cell-depleted T cells, or PBMCs. Samples came from the ongoing ImmuneRACE study (first 160 participants) plus 1,254 subjects from 6 global collaborators.

Details on this clone: No antigen is known for it. Base-call qualities are not available, and no considerably larger clone is one nucleotide away.

TCRbeta CDR3 regions were amplified from genomic DNA by means of the immunoSEQ Assay, a bias-controlled multiplex PCR. The authors processed their data as follows. The number of nucleated cells in each sample was estimated from the amplification of reference gene primers within the assay. Sequence reads were collapsed and filtered to measure the absolute abundance of every unique TCRbeta CDR3 rearrangement. For each sample, productive Simpson clonality was calculated as the square root of Simpson's diversity index over productive rearrangements. Drawn from immuneACCESS, this table holds only the in-frame rearrangements with V and J called that TCRdb kept. Clones are partly lost; checked studies trace under half to an unresolved V gene and leave the rest unexplained. V, J and clone size are taken as reported in that table, and D and trimming were inferred from the DNA itself. The sample table lists over 250,000 clones, roughly nine tenths of them with a count of one. The ten most abundant clones make up roughly 9.8% of the sample.

CDR1 and CDR2 (SGHDN, FVKESK) derive from the germline V gene. From the cysteine through the phenylalanine, the CDR3 covers 14 amino acids. Just the 42-base CDR3 DNA is kept, in frame starting at base 1. Trimming at the junction amounts to 1 base on V and 4 bases on J, and the germline ends lie 10 bases apart. A second Seattle source provided samples from volunteer blood donors who had recovered from COVID-19. Collaborating institutions collected whole blood in K2EDTA tubes following their own protocols. For TCRbeta analysis, collaborators shipped samples in one of three forms: frozen whole blood, isolated PBMCs, or DNA extracted from either of those sample types. Study-level results and caveats: The amount of clinical and demographic metadata varied by source and participant and was provided uncurated.

The chain employs TRBV14 and TRBJ1-2, and the D gene may be TRBD1, 6 bases matching. Sequences were obtained from peripheral blood. The TCR comes from a middle-aged man who had recovered from COVID-19. The CDR3 region has the sequence CASSQARGPYGYTF. In nucleotide form, the sequence is TGTGCCAGCAGCCAAGCCAGGGGTCCCTATGGCTACACCTTC.